Listed here are 21 T cell receptor beta chains from one sample, sequenced in a study of CD8 T cells in Susac syndrome. With random hexamers, roughly 0.45 to 1 ug RNA was reverse transcribed. TCRdb used MiXCR to reprocess the immunoSEQ multiplex PCR reads, holding one entry per CDR3 protein. The sample lists around 170,000 distinct CDR3 sequences; roughly 94% were seen once. Sequences were obtained from CD8+ T cells from PBMCs. The origin of the receptors is a human donor with Susac syndrome.

The rearrangement links TRBV11-2 to TRBJ2-7; 12 nucleotides agree with TRBD1. Germline trimming cut 5 bases from V and 1 base from J; bases unmatched to any gene: 9. This CDR3 is built from 17 residues. CDR1 is SGHAT and CDR2 is FQNNGV in the germline V gene. CDR3 sequence: CASSRGTGGLFSYEQYF. As DNA, the CDR3 is TGTGCCAGCAGCCGCGGGACAGGGGGCCTTTTTTCCTACGAGCAGTACTTC.

V usage is TRBV7-8 and J usage is TRBJ2-1; 10 nucleotides agree with TRBD1. After removal of 5 bases from V and 16 bases from J, the junction contained 17 bases not matched to a gene. CDR3 length: 15 amino acids. Germline assignment: CDR1 SGHVS and CDR2 FQNEAQ. The CDR3 DNA sequence: TGTGCCAGCAGCCAGTCCGGGACAGGGGTAGCTCTCGCCTTCTTC. Its translation: CASSQSGTGVALAFF.

The CDR3 DNA is TGTGCCAGCAGGGTGGGGGGTTCACCCCTCCACTTT. Amino acid sequence: CASRVGGSPLHF. The chain combines TRBV6-5 with TRBJ1-6; D is possibly TRBD1 (5 bases). Germline V CDR1 and CDR2: MNHEY, SVGAGI. V was shortened by 6 bases and J by 9 bases, with 9 bases between the two germline ends. This CDR3 is 12 amino acids long.

The chain has TRBV9 and TRBJ2-1; the match to TRBD2 covers 9 bases. Losses at the gene ends were 2 bases for V and 3 bases for J; bases not matched to a gene: 6. Germline CDR1 reads SGDLS; CDR2 reads YYNGEE. This CDR3 is built from 16 residues. DNA of the CDR3: TGTGCCAGCAGCGTTCGACTAGCGGACCACTACAATGAGCAGTTCTTC. It is translated as CASSVRLADHYNEQFF.

The rearrangement uses TRBV7-9 and TRBJ2-7; the D gene could be TRBD1 or TRBD2 (6 bases each). Trimming left V 7 bases short and J 9 bases short, with 19 bases between. This CDR3 comprises 13 residues. The germline V gene encodes CDR1 SEHNR and CDR2 FQNEAQ (reference sequence). The CDR3 reads CASTLRQEEGQYF. In nucleotides, the CDR3 is TGTGCCAGCACCCTCCGACAGGAGGAGGGGCAGTACTTC.

This chain links TRBV20-1 with TRBJ1-1; D gene unclear. Trimming removed 1 base from V and 3 bases from J, with 15 bases in between. Per the germline V gene, CDR1 is DFQATT and CDR2 is SNEGSKA (reference sequence). The CDR3 is 15 amino acids. CDR3 in amino acids: CSARVSLFWDTEAFF. The CDR3 DNA sequence: TGCAGTGCTAGAGTATCCCTCTTTTGGGACACTGAAGCTTTCTTT.

The chain couples TRBV5-6 to TRBJ1-2; D is undetermined. Per the germline V gene, CDR1 is SGHDT and CDR2 is YYEEEE. The CDR3 is 11 residues long. V shed 3 bases and J shed 8 bases, with 8 bases lying between them. CDR3 bases: TGTGCCAGCAGCTACGGAAGCGGCTACACCTTC. Its translation is CASSYGSGYTF.

The V gene is TRBV3-1, the J gene TRBJ2-3; 11 nucleotides match TRBD2. With 4 bases clipped from V and 3 bases from J, the junction kept 3 bases outside the gene matches. The CDR3 extends over 15 amino acids. Germline V lookup: CDR1 LGHDT, CDR2 YNNKEL (reference sequence). The DNA of the CDR3 is TGTGCCAGCAGCCGGTCTAGCGGGAGGACAGATACGCAGTATTTT. It encodes CASSRSSGRTDTQYF.

This sequence joins TRBV12-3 or TRBV12-4 and TRBJ2-7; possible D gene TRBD1, 6 bases. CDR3 length: 16 amino acids. Trimming pared 5 bases from V and 0 bases from J, leaving 17 bases between. The CDR3 region has the DNA TGTGCCAGCAGTGGAGGAACTACAGGGAACTCCTACGAGCAGTACTTC. This encodes CASSGGTTGNSYEQYF.

This rearrangement joins TRBV3-1 to TRBJ2-1; no firm D call. Germline V gene data show CDR1 as LGHDT and CDR2 as YNNKEL (reference sequence). The V end was cut by 4 bases, the J end by 8 bases, with 12 bases between. This CDR3 contains 13 residues. CDR3 nucleotide sequence: TGTGCCAGCAGCCCGCTACGCTTCGATGAGCAGTTCTTC. It encodes CASSPLRFDEQFF.

The chain recombines TRBV9 with TRBJ2-5, with a weak D call TRBD2 (6 bases). Trimming left V 1 base short and J 5 bases short, with 9 bases between. This CDR3 is 13 amino acids long. The V gene's germline CDR1 is SGDLS and CDR2 YYNGEE. CDR3 sequence (DNA): TGTGCCAGCAGCGTAACTAGCTGGGAGACCCAGTACTTC. Translating it yields CASSVTSWETQYF.

This chain connects TRBV4-2 to TRBJ2-1; tentative D call: TRBD2 (5 bases). Germline V gene sequence: CDR1 LGHNA, CDR2 YNFKEQ. The CDR3 has 14 residues. Trimming stripped 0 bases from V and 9 bases from J, with 12 bases between. The CDR3 nucleotides read TGTGCCAGCAGCCAAGAGGGAAATCGGGGTGAGCAGTTCTTC. The encoded protein is CASSQEGNRGEQFF.

This rearrangement joins TRBV20-1 to TRBJ1-5, with D unresolved. Trimming took 0 bases from V and 5 from J, leaving 8 bases between them. Germline values: CDR1 DFQATT, CDR2 SNEGSKA (reference sequence). The CDR3 covers 13 residues. The CDR3 coding sequence is TGCAGTGCTAGAGAGCCGGGAGATCAGCCCCAGCATTTT. Protein: CSAREPGDQPQHF.

The rearrangement links TRBV29-1 to TRBJ2-1, with a weak D call TRBD1 (6 bases). Trimming left V 6 bases short and J 10 bases short, with 13 bases between. CDR3 length: 11 residues. Germline-derived CDR1 and CDR2 are SQVTM and ANQGSEA. CDR3 residues: CSVRQVYEQFF. As DNA, the CDR3 is TGCAGCGTCCGACAGGTCTACGAGCAGTTCTTC.

The J gene is TRBJ2-1, the V gene TRBV10-1; D is unclear. This CDR3 is built from 14 residues. Germline CDR1 WNHNN, CDR2 SYGVQD (reference sequence). The V gene lost 0 bases and the J gene lost 5 bases, with 8 bases spanning the gap. In DNA, the CDR3 is TGCGCCAGCAGTGAGTCGACGACGGACAATGAGCAGTTCTTC. Protein product: CASSESTTDNEQFF.

This clonotype came up once. The chain recombines TRBV15 with TRBJ1-1, with 7 bases that match TRBD1. The CDR3 is made up of 11 amino acids. Germline V gene data show CDR1 as LNHNV and CDR2 as YYDKDF (reference sequence). J lost 8 bases, V lost 5 bases, and 2 bases had no gene match. The DNA for the CDR3 is TGTGCCACCAGCGAGGGACAGGAAGCTTTCTTT. Its translation: CATSEGQEAFF.

J is TRBJ1-2 and V is TRBV5-4, with TRBD1 as a possible D gene (5 bases). The V end lost 0 bases, the J end lost 4 bases, and 13 bases lay between the germline ends. The germline V gene encodes CDR1 SGHNT and CDR2 YYREEE (reference sequence). This CDR3 region has 15 residues. CDR3 loop: CASSLVQVLPYGYTF. Here the CDR3 DNA reads TGTGCCAGCAGCTTGGTACAGGTTTTACCCTATGGCTACACCTTC.

The rearrangement links TRBV5-1 to TRBJ2-1; D unresolved. This CDR3 comprises 12 residues. V was shortened by 6 bases and J by 7 bases, with 11 bases between the two germline ends. The germline V gene has CDR1 SGHRS and CDR2 YFSETQ. The CDR3 sequence: CASIGSENEQFF. Here the CDR3 DNA reads TGCGCCAGCATTGGTAGTGAAAATGAGCAGTTCTTC.

This clonotype was found once. CDR3 DNA sequence: TGTGCCAGTAGTGACGGGGGCACAGATACGCAGTATTTT. Translation gives CASSDGGTDTQYF. J is TRBJ2-3 and V is TRBV19, with a possible D match to TRBD2 (5 bases). The CDR3 extends over 13 amino acids. The germline V and J ends were trimmed by 5 bases and 1 base, with 7 bases remaining between them. Germline CDR1 reads LNHDA; CDR2 reads SQIVND (reference sequence).

The chain recombines TRBV11-2 with TRBJ2-3; 10 bases agree with TRBD2. Germline loops: CDR1 SGHAT, CDR2 FQNNGV. CDR3 length: 16 amino acids. The ends lost 4 bases at V and 2 bases at J; junction bases unmatched: 6. Here the CDR3 reads CASSYLAGASTDTQYF. The DNA of the CDR3 is TGTGCCAGCAGCTATCTAGCGGGGGCATCCACAGATACGCAGTATTTT.

The gene calls are TRBV14 and TRBJ2-3, with no clear D. V was shortened by 5 bases and J by 5 bases, with 11 bases between the two germline ends. Germline CDR1 is SGHDN and CDR2 is FVKESK. The CDR3 contains 13 residues. The CDR3 coding sequence is TGTGCCAGCAGCAGTTTAAGGAGAGATACGCAGTATTTT. It is translated as CASSSLRRDTQYF.